This passage covers 2 T cell receptor beta chains from one sample sequenced in a study of blood T cell repertoires in COVID-19. Clones were read by immunoSEQ multiplex PCR, and TCRdb kept only the in-frame ones, dropping some. The sample has about 310,000 clones, around 90% seen once. What was sequenced was peripheral blood. Receptors originate from a man in his fifties with active or convalescent COVID-19.

J is TRBJ2-1 and V is TRBV11-2; 7 nucleotides match TRBD1. Unmatched junction bases numbered 15, after V lost 9 bases and J lost 1 base. The CDR3 runs to 17 residues. The germline V gene encodes CDR1 SGHAT and CDR2 FQNNGV. CDR3: CASSRQGPSRSYNEQFF. Written as DNA, the CDR3 is TGTGCCAGTTCGCGACAGGGCCCCTCGAGATCCTACAATGAGCAGTTCTTC. The entire variable domain, with the rest obtained from reference TRBV11-2 and TRBJ2-1, is as follows: EAGVAQSPRYKIIEKRQSVAFWCNPISGHATLYWYQQILGQGPKLLIQFQNNGVVDDSQLPKDRFSAERLKGVDSTLKIQPAKLEDSAVYLCASSRQGPSRSYNEQFFGPGTRLTVL.

The chain has TRBV20-1 and TRBJ2-1, with 8 bases aligning to TRBD2. J lost 14 bases, V lost 6 bases, and 9 bases had no gene match. The CDR3 covers 11 residues. Germline lookup yields CDR1 DFQATT and CDR2 SNEGSKA (reference sequence). This CDR3 reads CSAITAGAEFF. In DNA, the CDR3 is TGCAGTGCCATTACAGCGGGAGCGGAGTTCTTC.